This passage covers 10 T cell receptor beta chains from one sample sequenced in a study of T cell repertoires in cytomegalovirus infection. The antigens for these receptors are not known. A single record per CDR3 protein comes from TCRdb applying MiXCR to the reads. The sample contains approximately 730,000 distinct CDR3 sequences, about 28% of which appear only once. The material sequenced was cultured CD8+ T cells from PBMCs, taken from culture after CMV antigen stimulation. Receptors were obtained from a human donor in good health (CMV status not recorded). Some clones in this sample may be carry-over from other donors' samples.

This clonotype was recorded a few times. The chain combines TRBV24-1 with TRBJ1-1; weak D call: TRBD1 (5 bases). Germline V gives CDR1 KGHDR, CDR2 SFDVKD. This CDR3 has 14 residues. The V end lost 9 bases, the J end lost 6 bases, and 19 bases lay between the germline ends. The CDR3 region is CATRPPGARAEAFF. CDR3 sequence (DNA): TGTGCCACCCGACCGCCTGGGGCTCGGGCTGAAGCTTTCTTT.

The V and J genes are TRBV4-2 and TRBJ1-2; D is unresolved. The germline CDR1 and CDR2 sequences are LGHNA and YNFKEQ. CDR3 size: 15 residues. Trimming shortened V by 1 base and J by 3 bases, and 12 bases separated the two germline ends. The CDR3 DNA reads as TGTGCCAGCAGCCAAGGTGTCAGAACGCACTATGGCTACACCTTC. Amino acids: CASSQGVRTHYGYTF.

The chain couples TRBV6-2 or TRBV6-3 to TRBJ1-6; no firm D call. Germline CDR1 is MNHEY and CDR2 is SVGEGT. Trimming removed 6 bases at V and 0 bases at J, with 9 bases between. CDR3 length: 15 residues. The CDR3 region has the DNA TGTGCCAGCAGACCACAGCGCTCCTATAATTCACCCCTCCACTTT. Amino acids: CASRPQRSYNSPLHF.

This clonotype came up a few times. The chain recombines TRBV6-1 with TRBJ2-2; perhaps TRBD1 as D (6 bases). V lost 4 bases to trimming and J lost 4 bases, with 7 bases between them. Germline CDR1 and CDR2: MNHNS and SASEGT. CDR3 length: 13 residues. CDR3 loop: CASSGTVTGELFF. For the CDR3, the DNA is TGTGCCAGCAGTGGGACAGTCACCGGGGAGCTGTTTTTT.

The rearrangement uses TRBV28 and TRBJ2-3, with D perhaps given as TRBD1 or TRBD2 (6 bases each). V gave up 1 base and J gave up 2 bases, with 16 bases separating them. Germline lookup yields CDR1 MDHEN and CDR2 SYDVKM. CDR3 length: 17 amino acids. For the CDR3, the DNA is TGTGCCAGCAGTTTATCGGGTACGGGGGCCCTCACAGATACGCAGTATTTT. This encodes CASSLSGTGALTDTQYF. The variable domain in full, completed from reference TRBV28 and TRBJ2-3, reads DVKVTQSSRYLVKRTGEKVFLECVQDMDHENMFWYRQDPGLGLRLIYFSYDVKMKEKGDIPEGYSVSREKKERFSLILESASTNQTSMYLCASSLSGTGALTDTQYFGPGTRLTVL.

The table lists this clonotype with many counts. J is TRBJ2-1 and V is TRBV6-2 or TRBV6-3, with no clear D. V lost 5 bases and J lost 6, with 5 bases in between. CDR1 is MNHEY, CDR2 SVGEGT, per germline. This CDR3 contains 11 residues. This CDR3 is CASSTSNEQFF. The CDR3 nucleotides are TGTGCCAGCAGTACATCCAATGAGCAGTTCTTC.

The CDR3 coding sequence is TGTGCCAGCAGTGACGGGCAGAGCTCCTATAATTCACCCCTCCACTTT. It encodes CASSDGQSSYNSPLHF. The J gene is TRBJ1-6, the V gene TRBV2; D remains ambiguous. The CDR3 has 16 amino acids. V lost 3 bases and J 0 bases, leaving 9 bases between the germline ends. In germline, CDR1 is SNHLY, CDR2 FYNNEI.

V and J are TRBV15 and TRBJ2-6, with no clear D. Trimming took off 0 bases at V and 2 bases at J, with 5 bases between the two ends. Germline loops: CDR1 LNHNV, CDR2 YYDKDF (reference sequence). The CDR3 is made up of 15 amino acids. The CDR3 nucleotides read TGTGCCACCAGCAGAGATCACACTGGGGCCAACGTCCTGACTTTC. Encoded protein: CATSRDHTGANVLTF. Drawing the rest from reference TRBV15 and TRBJ2-6, the complete variable domain is DAMVIQNPRYQVTQFGKPVTLSCSQTLNHNVMYWYQQKSSQAPKLLFHYYDKDFNNEADTPDNFQSRRPNTSFCFLDIRSPGLGDTAMYLCATSRDHTGANVLTFGAGSRLTVL.

The CDR3 here is CASSVGCHGTAYEQYV. DNA for the CDR3: TGTGCCAGCAGTGTCGGGTGTCACGGGACAGCCTACGAGCAGTACGTC. The chain combines TRBV27 with TRBJ2-7; 7 positions match TRBD1. Germline lookup yields CDR1 MNHEY and CDR2 SMNVEV (reference sequence). The CDR3 loop spans 16 amino acids. With 5 bases clipped from V and 2 bases from J, the junction kept 12 bases outside the gene matches.

This sequence joins TRBV5-4 and TRBJ1-2; 8 nucleotides agree with TRBD1. The germline V gene encodes CDR1 SGHNT and CDR2 YYREEE (reference sequence). The CDR3 runs to 15 residues. Trimming at V came to 4 bases and at J to 4 bases, leaving 9 bases not matched to a gene. CDR3 residues: CASSAPGQAAYGYTF. DNA of the CDR3: TGTGCCAGCAGCGCCCCGGGACAGGCGGCCTATGGCTACACCTTC.